Below, one T cell receptor (beta chain) is given with its context. The data were obtained in a study of control samples from healthy donors and cancer patients. The protocol was immunoSEQ multiplex PCR, while the TCRdb copy is restricted to in-frame clones and leaves out a portion. The sample yields 90,000 or so clones, about 85% seen once. CDR1 and CDR2 (germline): MNHNY, SVGAGI (reference sequence). V dropped 4 bases and J dropped 0 bases, with 13 bases sitting between them. There are 15 residues in the CDR3. This chain connects TRBV6-6 to TRBJ2-7; D is possibly TRBD1 (6 bases). The receptor comes from an older woman in good health. Sample: blood. For the CDR3, the DNA is TGTGCCAGCAGTTCTAAACAGGGCAGCTCCTACGAGCAGTACTTC. Amino acid sequence: CASSSKQGSSYEQYF.